The 10 T cell receptor beta chains listed next were all sequenced from one sample in a study of T cell responses to AZD1222 COVID-19 vaccine. Profiling relied on immunoSEQ multiplex PCR, and the TCRdb table lists in-frame clones only, not all of them. The table shows approximately 82,000 clones, with more than 90% occurring only once. Sequenced material: peripheral blood, taken on day 0 of AZD1222 vaccination. The receptors were sampled from an adult in good health.

The J gene is TRBJ2-5, the V gene TRBV12-5, with TRBD1 matching over 10 bases. With V trimmed by 1 base and J by 5 bases, 4 bases remained unmatched. The CDR3 runs 15 residues. Germline-derived CDR1 and CDR2 are LGHNT and FRNRAP. CDR3: CASGLGQGAAETQYF. Here the CDR3 DNA reads TGTGCTAGTGGTTTGGGACAGGGGGCAGCGGAGACCCAGTACTTC. The full variable domain, in which reference TRBV12-5 and TRBJ2-5 provide the parts outside the CDR3, is DARVTQTPRHKVTEMGQEVTMRCQPILGHNTVFWYRQTMMQGLELLAYFRNRAPLDDSGMPKDRFSAEMPDATLATLKIQPSEPRDSAVYFCASGLGQGAAETQYFGPGTRLLVL.

There are a few counts of this clone. V is TRBV11-2 and J is TRBJ2-3, with 15 positions matching TRBD2. Per germline, CDR1 SGHAT and CDR2 FQNNGV. The V and J ends lost 5 bases and 1 base, in that order; junction bases with no gene match: 7. The CDR3 contains 18 residues. The CDR3 reads CASSLGLAGGQRTDTQYF. The CDR3 DNA follows: TGTGCCAGCAGCCTAGGACTAGCGGGGGGGCAACGCACAGATACGCAGTATTTT.

The gene calls are TRBV19 and TRBJ2-1; a weak D match, TRBD2 (5 bases). V lost 0 bases and J 0 bases, leaving 12 bases between the germline ends. The CDR3 is made up of 17 amino acids. CDR1 is LNHDA and CDR2 is SQIVND in the germline V gene (reference sequence). In DNA, the CDR3 is TGTGCCAGTAGTATAGATCGGCTGAGCGGCTCCTACAATGAGCAGTTCTTC. Translation: CASSIDRLSGSYNEQFF.

The genes are TRBV4-3 and TRBJ1-6; D is undetermined. Germline CDR1 is LGHNA and CDR2 is YSLEER. The CDR3 totals 15 residues. Trimming stripped 0 bases from V and 0 bases from J, with 3 bases between. DNA for the CDR3: TGCGCCAGCAGCCAAGATGGCTCCTATAATTCACCCCTCCACTTT. Its translation: CASSQDGSYNSPLHF.

This clone was detected only a few times. V usage is TRBV7-9 and J usage is TRBJ2-6; the D gene is possibly TRBD1 (5 bases). Germline CDR1 is SEHNR and CDR2 is FQNEAQ (reference sequence). The CDR3 consists of 17 residues. The V gene lost 5 bases and the J gene lost 4 bases, with 18 bases spanning the gap. DNA for the CDR3: TGTGCCAGCAGCCCCCGGGTCAGGGTAACGGGGGCCAACGTCCTGACTTTC. Its protein is CASSPRVRVTGANVLTF.

The chain is built from TRBV21-1 and TRBJ1-4. TRBV21-1 is a pseudogene segment. The CDR3 contains 16 residues. CDR3 in DNA: TGTGCCAGCAGGCCCCTGGGGGGGTCAACTAATGAAAAACTGTTTTTT. It is translated as CASRPLGGSTNEKLFF.

V and J are TRBV11-2 and TRBJ2-2, with D possibly called TRBD1 or TRBD2 (5 bases each). The CDR3 extends over 15 amino acids. Trimming cost V 8 bases and J 2 bases, with 15 bases left between them. Looked up from germline, CDR1 is SGHAT and CDR2 is FQNNGV. The CDR3, as DNA: TGTGCCAGCCCACCGGGACCGAGCAACACCGGGGAGCTGTTTTTT. Protein: CASPPGPSNTGELFF.

This sequence joins TRBV3-1 (or the pseudogene TRBV3-2) and TRBJ1-1; D gene unclear. The CDR3 sequence is 13 residues long. V was trimmed by 4 bases and J by 7 bases, leaving 13 bases between them. Germline V CDR1 and CDR2: LGHDT, YNNKEL (reference sequence). CDR3 amino acids: CASSPGRPDEAFF. The DNA for the CDR3 is TGTGCCAGCAGCCCCGGACGCCCAGATGAAGCTTTCTTT.

The rearrangement links TRBV5-1 to TRBJ1-3; D remains unclear. Trimming took 4 bases from V and 9 from J, leaving 23 bases between them. The germline V gene encodes CDR1 SGHRS and CDR2 YFSETQ. The CDR3 consists of 16 residues. Here the CDR3 reads CASSPNLSGPRGTIYF. CDR3 DNA sequence: TGCGCCAGCAGCCCTAACCTGTCCGGACCGCGGGGCACCATATATTTT.

About this clone: Mismatch with germline at one junction end may stem from a read error. The V and J genes are TRBV7-7 and TRBJ2-1, with 9 bases identical to TRBD1. Germline V gives CDR1 SSHAT, CDR2 FNYEAQ (reference sequence). The CDR3 has 13 amino acids. In nucleotides, the CDR3 is TGTGCTAGCAGCCAGGGGTTGACAGGGGGACGGTTCTTC. Translation: CASSQGLTGGRFF.